Sequencing of this T cell receptor (beta chain) was carried out in a study of beta chain features in type 1 diabetes. Germline V CDR1 and CDR2: GTSNPN, SVGIG (reference sequence). The V and J ends lost 2 bases and 9 bases, in that order; junction bases with no gene match: 5. The CDR3 contains 13 residues. Each population that was sorted was more than 98% pure. Reverse transcribing all isolated RNA meant expressed TCRB transcripts were sequenced. Generated by immunoSEQ multiplex PCR, the TCRdb table keeps only in-frame clones and is missing some. The table includes under 300,000 clones, about 30% detected once.

The receptor comes from a man between 25 and 39 years old in good health. The rearrangement joins TRBV30 to TRBJ2-2; 8 bases align to TRBD1. Sequencing input: central memory CD4+ T cells from blood. The CDR3 reads CAWSPQGARELFF. CDR3 nucleotide sequence: TGTGCCTGGAGTCCGCAGGGGGCTAGGGAGCTGTTTTTT.